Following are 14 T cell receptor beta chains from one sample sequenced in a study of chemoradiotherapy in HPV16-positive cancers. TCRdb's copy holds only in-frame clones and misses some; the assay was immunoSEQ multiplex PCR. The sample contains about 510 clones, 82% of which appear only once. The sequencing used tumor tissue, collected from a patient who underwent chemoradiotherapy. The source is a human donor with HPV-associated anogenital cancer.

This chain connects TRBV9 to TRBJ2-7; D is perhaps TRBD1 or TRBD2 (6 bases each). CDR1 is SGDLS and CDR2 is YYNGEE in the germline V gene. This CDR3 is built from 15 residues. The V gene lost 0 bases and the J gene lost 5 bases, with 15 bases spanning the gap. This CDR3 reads CASSVEEGGRDEQYF. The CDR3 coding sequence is TGTGCCAGCAGCGTAGAGGAGGGGGGCCGGGACGAGCAGTACTTC.

The CDR3 region is CATSTRTGSSYEQYF. The CDR3, as DNA: TGTGCCACCAGCACTCGGACAGGAAGCTCCTACGAGCAGTACTTC. This rearrangement joins TRBV15 to TRBJ2-7, with TRBD1 matching over 7 bases. CDR1 is LNHNV and CDR2 is YYDKDF in the germline V gene (reference sequence). This CDR3 has 15 amino acids. With V trimmed by 4 bases and J by 0 bases, 6 bases remained unmatched.

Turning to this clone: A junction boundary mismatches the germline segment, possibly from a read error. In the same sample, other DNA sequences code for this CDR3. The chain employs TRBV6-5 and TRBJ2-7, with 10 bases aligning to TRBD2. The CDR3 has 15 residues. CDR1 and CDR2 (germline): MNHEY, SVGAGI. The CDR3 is CASSYSALAGDEQYF. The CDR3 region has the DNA TGTGCCAGCAGCTACTCAGCGCTAGCGGGAGACGAGCAGTACTTC.

The CDR3 loop reads CASSRAGSYEQFF. The CDR3 DNA follows: TGTGCCAGCAGCAGGGCCGGGTCGTATGAGCAGTTCTTC. The chain employs TRBV27 and TRBJ2-1; tentatively, D is TRBD1 (5 bases). Germline loops: CDR1 MNHEY, CDR2 SMNVEV (reference sequence). The CDR3 length is 13 residues. V was cut by 6 bases and J by 8 bases, with 14 bases left in between.

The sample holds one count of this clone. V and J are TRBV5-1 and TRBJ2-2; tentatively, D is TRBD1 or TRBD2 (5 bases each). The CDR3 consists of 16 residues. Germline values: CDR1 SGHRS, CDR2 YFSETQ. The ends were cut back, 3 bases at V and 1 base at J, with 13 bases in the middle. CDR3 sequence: CASSSLGTLNTGELFF. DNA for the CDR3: TGCGCCAGCAGCTCCCTCGGGACCCTGAACACCGGGGAGCTGTTTTTT.

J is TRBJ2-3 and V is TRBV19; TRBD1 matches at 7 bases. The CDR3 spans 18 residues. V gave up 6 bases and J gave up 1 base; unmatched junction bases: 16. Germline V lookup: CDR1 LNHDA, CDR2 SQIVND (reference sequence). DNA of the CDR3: TGTGCCAGTAGAAACTTAGGCAGAAAGGGGGCGGGCACAGATACGCAGTATTTT. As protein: CASRNLGRKGAGTDTQYF.

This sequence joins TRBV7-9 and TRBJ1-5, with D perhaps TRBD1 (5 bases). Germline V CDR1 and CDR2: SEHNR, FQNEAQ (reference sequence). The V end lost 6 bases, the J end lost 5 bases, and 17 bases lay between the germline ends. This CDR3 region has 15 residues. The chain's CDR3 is CASSLDSRGDQPQHF. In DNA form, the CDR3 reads TGTGCCAGCAGTCTAGACAGTCGGGGGGATCAGCCCCAGCATTTT. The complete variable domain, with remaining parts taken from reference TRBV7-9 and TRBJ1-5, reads DTGVSQNPRHKITKRGQNVTFRCDPISEHNRLYWYRQTLGQGPEFLTYFQNEAQLEKSRLLSDRFSAERPKGSFSTLEIQRTEQGDSAMYLCASSLDSRGDQPQHFGDGTRLSIL.

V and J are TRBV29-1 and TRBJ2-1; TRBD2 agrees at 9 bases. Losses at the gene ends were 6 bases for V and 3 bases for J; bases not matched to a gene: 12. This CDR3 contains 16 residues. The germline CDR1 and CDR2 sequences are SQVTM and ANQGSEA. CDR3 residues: CSVVGGSGGFYNEQFF. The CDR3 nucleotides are TGCAGCGTCGTAGGGGGTAGCGGGGGATTCTACAATGAGCAGTTCTTC.

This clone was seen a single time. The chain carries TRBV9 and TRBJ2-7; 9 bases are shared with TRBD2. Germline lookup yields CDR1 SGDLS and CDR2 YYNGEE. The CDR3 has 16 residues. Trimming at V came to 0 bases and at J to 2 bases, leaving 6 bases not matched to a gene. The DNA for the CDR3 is TGTGCCAGCAGCGTAGCTCCGGCGGGAGGGCCCTACGAGCAGTACTTC. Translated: CASSVAPAGGPYEQYF. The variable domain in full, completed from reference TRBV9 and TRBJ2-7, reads DSGVTQTPKHLITATGQRVTLRCSPRSGDLSVYWYQQSLDQGLQFLIQYYNGEERAKGNILERFSAQQFPDLHSELNLSSLELGDSALYFCASSVAPAGGPYEQYFGPGTRLTVT.

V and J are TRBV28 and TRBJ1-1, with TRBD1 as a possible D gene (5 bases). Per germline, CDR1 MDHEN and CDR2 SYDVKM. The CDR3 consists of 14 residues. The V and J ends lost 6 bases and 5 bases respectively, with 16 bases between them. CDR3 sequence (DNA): TGTGCCAGCAGCTTAGGCGCCGGGGGAACTGAAGCTTTCTTT. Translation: CASSLGAGGTEAFF.

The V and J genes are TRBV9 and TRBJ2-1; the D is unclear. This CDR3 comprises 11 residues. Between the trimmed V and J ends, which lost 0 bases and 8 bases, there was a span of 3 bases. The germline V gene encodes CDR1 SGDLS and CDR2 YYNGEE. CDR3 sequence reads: CASSVGYEQFF. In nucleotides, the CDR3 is TGTGCCAGCAGCGTAGGGTATGAGCAGTTCTTC.

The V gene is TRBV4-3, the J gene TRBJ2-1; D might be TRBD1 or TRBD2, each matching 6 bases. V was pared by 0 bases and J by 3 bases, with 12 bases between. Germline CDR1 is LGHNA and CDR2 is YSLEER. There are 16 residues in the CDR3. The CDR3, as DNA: TGCGCCAGCAGCCAAGATTCCGGGGGCTACTACAATGAGCAGTTCTTC. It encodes CASSQDSGGYYNEQFF.

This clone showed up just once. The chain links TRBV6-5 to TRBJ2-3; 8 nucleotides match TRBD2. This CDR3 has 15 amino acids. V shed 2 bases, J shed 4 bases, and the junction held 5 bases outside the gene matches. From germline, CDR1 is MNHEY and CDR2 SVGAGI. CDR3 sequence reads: CASSYSGGRSDTQYF. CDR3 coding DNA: TGTGCCAGCAGTTACAGCGGGGGTAGGTCAGATACGCAGTATTTT.

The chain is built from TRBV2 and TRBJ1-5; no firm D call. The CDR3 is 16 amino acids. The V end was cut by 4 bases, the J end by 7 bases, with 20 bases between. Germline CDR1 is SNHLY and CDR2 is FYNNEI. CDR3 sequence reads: CASSATGQLREQPQHF. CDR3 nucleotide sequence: TGTGCCAGCAGTGCAACCGGGCAACTAAGGGAACAGCCCCAGCATTTT.